This T cell receptor (beta chain) stems from a study of a mutant IDH1 vaccine in newly diagnosed glioma. Details on this clone: Its specificity is not known.

Here immunoSEQ multiplex PCR was the method, and the copy in TCRdb shows in-frame clones only, minus some. The sample shows 9,500 to 12,000 clones, approximately 89% of them seen only once. As to time point: week 23, last vaccination. Mutant IDH1 20-mer peptide, at 300 ug, made up each vaccine dose, with topical imiquimod. The source is a woman aged 35 to 49 with glioma. Some clones in this sample may be carry-over from other donors' samples. Sequenced material: PBMCs, taken from a glioma patient whose treatment included an IDH1 peptide vaccine.

For the CDR3, the DNA is TGTGCCAGCAGCCTTTCGTGGGGGCGCACAGATACGCAGTATTTT. Translating gives CASSLSWGRTDTQYF. V is TRBV14 and J is TRBJ2-3; D is possibly TRBD1 (6 bases). Trimming took off 4 bases at V and 1 base at J, with 12 bases between the two ends. CDR3 length: 15 amino acids. Per the germline V gene, CDR1 is SGHDN and CDR2 is FVKESK.